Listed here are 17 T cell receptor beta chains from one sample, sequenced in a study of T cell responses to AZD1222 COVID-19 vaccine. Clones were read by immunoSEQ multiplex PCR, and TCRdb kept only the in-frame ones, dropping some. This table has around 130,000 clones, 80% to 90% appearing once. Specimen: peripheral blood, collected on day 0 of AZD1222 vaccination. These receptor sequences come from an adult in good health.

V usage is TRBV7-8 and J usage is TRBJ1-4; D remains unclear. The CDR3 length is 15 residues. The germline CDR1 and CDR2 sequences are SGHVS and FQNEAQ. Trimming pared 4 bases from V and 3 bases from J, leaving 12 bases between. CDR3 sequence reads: CASSSRRWSNEKLFF. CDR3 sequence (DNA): TGTGCCAGCAGCTCGAGGCGGTGGTCTAATGAAAAACTGTTTTTT.

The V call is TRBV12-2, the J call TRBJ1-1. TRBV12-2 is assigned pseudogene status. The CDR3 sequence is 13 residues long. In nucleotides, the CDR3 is TGTGCAAGCCCCGGACCCCGGTACACTGAAGCTTTCTTT. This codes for CASPGPRYTEAFF.

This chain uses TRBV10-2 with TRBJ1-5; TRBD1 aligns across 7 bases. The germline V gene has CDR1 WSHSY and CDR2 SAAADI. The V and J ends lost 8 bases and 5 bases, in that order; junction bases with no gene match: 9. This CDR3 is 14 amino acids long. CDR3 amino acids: CASGDREGDQPQHF. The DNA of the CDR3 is TGCGCCAGCGGAGACAGGGAAGGGGATCAGCCCCAGCATTTT.

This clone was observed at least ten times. CDR3 amino acids: CASSQVGEKLYGYTF. The CDR3 nucleotides are TGCGCCAGCAGCCAAGTGGGCGAAAAGCTGTATGGCTACACCTTC. J is TRBJ1-2 and V is TRBV4-1; D not resolved. Trimming removed 1 base from V and 5 bases from J, with 14 bases in between. The CDR3 consists of 15 residues. Looked up from germline, CDR1 is MGHRA and CDR2 is YSYEKL.

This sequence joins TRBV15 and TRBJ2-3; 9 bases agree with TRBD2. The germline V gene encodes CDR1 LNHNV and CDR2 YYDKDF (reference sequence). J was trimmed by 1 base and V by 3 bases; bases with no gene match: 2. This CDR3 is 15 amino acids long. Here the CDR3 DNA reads TGTGCCACCAGCAGGGTAGCGGGGGGCACAGATACGCAGTATTTT. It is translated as CATSRVAGGTDTQYF.

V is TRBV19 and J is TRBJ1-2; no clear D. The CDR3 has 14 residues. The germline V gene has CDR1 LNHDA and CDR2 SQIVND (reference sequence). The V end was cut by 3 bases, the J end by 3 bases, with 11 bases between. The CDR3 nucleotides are TGTGCCAGTAGTATCACCCGGCCAGACTATGGCTACACCTTC. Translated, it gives CASSITRPDYGYTF. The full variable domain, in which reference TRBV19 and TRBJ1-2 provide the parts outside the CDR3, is DGGITQSPKYLFRKEGQNVTLSCEQNLNHDAMYWYRQDPGQGLRLIYYSQIVNDFQKGDIAEGYSVSREKKESFPLTVTSAQKNPTAFYLCASSITRPDYGYTFGSGTRLTVV.

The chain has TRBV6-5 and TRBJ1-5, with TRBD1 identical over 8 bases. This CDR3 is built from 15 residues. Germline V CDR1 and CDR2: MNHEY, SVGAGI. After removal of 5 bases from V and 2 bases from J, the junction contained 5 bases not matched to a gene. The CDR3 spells CASSTGGSGNQPQHF. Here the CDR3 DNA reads TGTGCCAGCAGTACAGGGGGAAGCGGCAATCAGCCCCAGCATTTT.

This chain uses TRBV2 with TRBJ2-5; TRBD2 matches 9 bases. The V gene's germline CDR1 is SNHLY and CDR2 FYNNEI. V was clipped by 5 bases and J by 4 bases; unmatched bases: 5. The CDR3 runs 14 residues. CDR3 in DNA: TGTGCCAGCAGTTTTCTAGCGGGAAGAGAGACCCAGTACTTC. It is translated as CASSFLAGRETQYF.

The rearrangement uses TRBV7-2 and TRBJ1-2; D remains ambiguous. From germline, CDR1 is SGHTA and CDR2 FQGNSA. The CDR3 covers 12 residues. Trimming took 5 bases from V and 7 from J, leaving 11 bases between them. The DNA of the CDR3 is TGTGCCAGCAGCGCAGAAGGAGGTGGCTACACCTTC. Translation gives CASSAEGGGYTF.

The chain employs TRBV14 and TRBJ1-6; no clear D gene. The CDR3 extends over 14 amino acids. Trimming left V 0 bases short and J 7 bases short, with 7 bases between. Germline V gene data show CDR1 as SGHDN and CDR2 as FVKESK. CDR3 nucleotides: TGTGCCAGCAGCCAAGATACGGGGAATTCACCCCTCCACTTT. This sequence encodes CASSQDTGNSPLHF.

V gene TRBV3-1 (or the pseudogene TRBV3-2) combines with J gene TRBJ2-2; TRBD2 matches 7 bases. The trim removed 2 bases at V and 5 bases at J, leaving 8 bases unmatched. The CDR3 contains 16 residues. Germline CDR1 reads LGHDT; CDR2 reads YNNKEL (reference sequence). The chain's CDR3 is CASSQLGGGRTGELFF. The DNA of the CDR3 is TGTGCCAGCAGCCAACTTGGCGGGGGAAGGACCGGGGAGCTGTTTTTT.

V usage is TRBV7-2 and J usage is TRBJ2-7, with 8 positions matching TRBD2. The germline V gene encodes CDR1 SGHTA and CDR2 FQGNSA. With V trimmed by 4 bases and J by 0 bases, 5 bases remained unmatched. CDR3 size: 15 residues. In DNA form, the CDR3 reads TGTGCCAGCAGCTCCCCGGGAGGGGACTCCTACGAGCAGTACTTC. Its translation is CASSSPGGDSYEQYF.

The CDR3 nucleotides are TGTGCCAGCAACGCAGGGGGCGGAAAAGCTTTCTTT. As protein: CASNAGGGKAFF. The chain has TRBV12-3 or TRBV12-4 and TRBJ1-1; 8 bases align to TRBD1. The V and J ends lost 7 bases and 9 bases, in that order; junction bases with no gene match: 7. The CDR3 contains 12 residues.

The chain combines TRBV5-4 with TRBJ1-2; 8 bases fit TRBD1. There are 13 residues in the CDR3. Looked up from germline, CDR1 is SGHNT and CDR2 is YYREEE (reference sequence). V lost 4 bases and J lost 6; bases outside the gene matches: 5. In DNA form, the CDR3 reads TGTGCCAGCAGCCCCGGGACAGGCCATGGCTACACCTTC. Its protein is CASSPGTGHGYTF.

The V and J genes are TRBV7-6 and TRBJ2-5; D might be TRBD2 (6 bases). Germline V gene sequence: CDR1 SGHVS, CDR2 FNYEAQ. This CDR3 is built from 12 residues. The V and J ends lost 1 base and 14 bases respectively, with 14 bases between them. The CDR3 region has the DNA TGTGCCAGCAGCTTAGTAGCTAGCGCCACTTACTTC. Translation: CASSLVASATYF.

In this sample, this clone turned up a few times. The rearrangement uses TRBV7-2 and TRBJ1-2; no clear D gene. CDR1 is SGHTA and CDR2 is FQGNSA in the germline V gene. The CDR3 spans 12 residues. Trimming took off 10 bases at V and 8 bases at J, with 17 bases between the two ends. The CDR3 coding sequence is TGTGCCATCCAAGGGAGAGGTTGGGGCTACACCTTC. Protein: CAIQGRGWGYTF.

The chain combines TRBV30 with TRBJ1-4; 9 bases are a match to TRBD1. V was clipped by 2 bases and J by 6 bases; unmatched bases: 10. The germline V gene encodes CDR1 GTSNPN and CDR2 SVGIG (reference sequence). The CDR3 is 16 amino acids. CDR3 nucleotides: TGTGCCTGGAGTCTCGGGACAGGGATACGAGATGAAAAACTGTTTTTT. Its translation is CAWSLGTGIRDEKLFF.